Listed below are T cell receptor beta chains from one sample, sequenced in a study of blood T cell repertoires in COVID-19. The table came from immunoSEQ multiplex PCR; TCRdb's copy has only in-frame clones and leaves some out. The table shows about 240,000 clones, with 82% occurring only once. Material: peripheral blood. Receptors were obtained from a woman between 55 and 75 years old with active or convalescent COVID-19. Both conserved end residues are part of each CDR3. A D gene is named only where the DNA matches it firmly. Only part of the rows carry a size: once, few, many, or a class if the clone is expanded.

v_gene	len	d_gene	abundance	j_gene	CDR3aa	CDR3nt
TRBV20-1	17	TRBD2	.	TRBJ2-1	CSASAPSGTSGYNEQFF	TGCAGTGCTAGTGCCCCTTCCGGGACTAGCGGCTACAATGAGCAGTTCTTC
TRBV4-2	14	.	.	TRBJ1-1	CASSQDLTVTEAFF	TGTGCCAGCAGCCAAGATCTAACGGTCACTGAAGCTTTCTTT
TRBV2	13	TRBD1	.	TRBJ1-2	CATRDHRGWGYTF	TGTGCCACCAGGGACCACAGGGGGTGGGGCTACACCTTC
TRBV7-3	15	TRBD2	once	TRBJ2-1	CASSPQRGVYNEQFF	TGTGCCAGCAGCCCACAGCGGGGGGTATACAATGAGCAGTTCTTC
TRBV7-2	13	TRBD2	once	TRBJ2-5	CASSYGLEGTQYF	TGTGCCAGCAGCTATGGACTAGAGGGGACCCAGTACTTC
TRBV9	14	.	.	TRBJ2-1	CASSVAGNYNEQFF	TGTGCCAGCAGCGTGGCAGGGAACTACAATGAGCAGTTCTTC
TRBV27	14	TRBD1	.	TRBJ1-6	CASSLGDRTSPLHF	TGTGCCAGCAGTTTGGGGGACAGAACGTCACCCCTCCACTTT
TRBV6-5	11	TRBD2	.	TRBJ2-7	CASSYGGGVYF	TGTGCCAGCAGTTACGGGGGAGGGGTGTACTTC
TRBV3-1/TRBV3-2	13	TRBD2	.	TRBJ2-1	CATKGTSNNEQFF	TGTGCTACTAAGGGGACTAGTAACAATGAGCAGTTCTTC
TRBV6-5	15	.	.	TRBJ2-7	CASSYSSGAIYEQYF	TGTGCCAGCAGTTACTCGTCAGGGGCGATCTACGAGCAGTACTTC
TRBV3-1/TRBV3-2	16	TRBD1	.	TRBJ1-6	CASSHGNYRGNSPLHF	TGTGCCAGCAGCCACGGGAATTACAGGGGGAATTCACCCCTCCACTTT
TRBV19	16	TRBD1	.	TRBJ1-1	CASTLHKTGRSTEAFF	TGTGCCAGTACCCTACACAAGACAGGGCGGAGCACTGAAGCTTTCTTT
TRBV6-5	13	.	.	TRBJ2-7	CASSHRHTYEQYF	TGTGCCAGCAGCCACAGACACACCTACGAGCAGTACTTC
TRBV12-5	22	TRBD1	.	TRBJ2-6	CASGLVAPGQGKGKYGANVLTF	TGTGCTAGTGGTTTGGTTGCTCCGGGACAGGGGAAAGGAAAGTATGGGGCCAACGTCCTGACTTTC
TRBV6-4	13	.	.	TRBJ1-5	CASSTQAGQPQHF	TGTGCCAGCAGTACACAGGCAGGTCAGCCCCAGCATTTT
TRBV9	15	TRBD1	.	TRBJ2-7	CASSGGTGPAYEQYF	TGTGCCAGCAGCGGGGGGACAGGGCCCGCCTACGAGCAGTACTTC
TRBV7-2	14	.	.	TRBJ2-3	CASSLQWSTDTQYF	TGTGCCAGCAGCTTACAGTGGAGCACAGATACGCAGTATTTT
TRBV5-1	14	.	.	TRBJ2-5	CASSEAPPQETQYF	TGCGCCAGCAGCGAAGCACCTCCACAAGAGACCCAGTACTTC
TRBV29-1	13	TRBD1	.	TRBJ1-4	CSVGQGTNEKLFF	TGCAGCGTTGGACAGGGGACTAATGAAAAACTGTTTTTT
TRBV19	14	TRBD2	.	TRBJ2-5	CASSITGTRETQYF	TGTGCCAGTAGTATAACCGGGACTAGAGAGACCCAGTACTTC
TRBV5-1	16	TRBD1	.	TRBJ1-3	CASSLDEGASGNTIYF	TGCGCCAGCAGCTTGGATGAGGGGGCAAGTGGAAACACCATATATTTT
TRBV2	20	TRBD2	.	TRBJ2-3	CASRGWSGLLAGGLTDTQYF	TGTGCCAGCAGGGGCTGGAGCGGGCTGCTAGCGGGGGGCCTCACAGATACGCAGTATTTT
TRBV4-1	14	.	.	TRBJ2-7	CASSQEVRENEQYF	TGCGCCAGCAGCCAAGAGGTCAGGGAAAACGAGCAGTACTTC
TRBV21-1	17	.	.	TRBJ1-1	CASSKRRRGMGGTEAFF	TGTGCCAGCAGCAAAAGAAGGCGGGGGATGGGTGGGACTGAAGCTTTCTTT
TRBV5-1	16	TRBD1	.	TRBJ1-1	CASSPSPGQGVREAFF	TGCGCCAGCAGCCCGTCCCCGGGACAGGGGGTGAGAGAAGCTTTCTTT
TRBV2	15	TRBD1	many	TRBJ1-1	CASISRGQVGTEAFF	TGTGCCAGCATAAGTCGCGGACAGGTAGGCACTGAAGCTTTCTTT
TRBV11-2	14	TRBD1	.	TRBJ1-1	CASSSGQGDTEAFF	TGTGCCAGCAGCTCCGGACAGGGGGATACTGAAGCTTTCTTT
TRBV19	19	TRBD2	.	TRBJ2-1	CASRPTGLAGGNSYNEQFF	TGTGCCAGTAGACCAACCGGACTAGCGGGGGGAAACTCCTACAATGAGCAGTTCTTC
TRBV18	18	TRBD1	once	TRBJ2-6	CASSPLPTGGSGANVLTF	TGTGCCAGCTCACCACTTCCGACAGGGGGCTCTGGGGCCAACGTCCTGACTTTC
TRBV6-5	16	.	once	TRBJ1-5	CASSYKLAGPNQPQHF	TGTGCCAGCAGCTACAAGTTAGCGGGGCCCAATCAGCCCCAGCATTTT
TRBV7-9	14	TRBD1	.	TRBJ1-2	CASSYGQANYGYTF	TGTGCCAGCAGTTATGGACAGGCTAACTATGGCTACACCTTC
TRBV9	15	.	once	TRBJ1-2	CASSPGDIQGYGYTF	TGTGCCAGCAGCCCCGGGGACATTCAGGGCTATGGCTACACCTTC
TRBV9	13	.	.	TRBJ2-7	CASSPGEGFEQYF	TGTGCCAGCAGCCCCGGTGAGGGATTTGAGCAGTACTTC
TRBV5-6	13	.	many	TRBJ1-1	CASSFGGNTEAFF	TGTGCCAGCAGCTTCGGCGGTAACACTGAAGCTTTCTTT
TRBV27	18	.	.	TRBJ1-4	CASSLSMSRSPGFEKLFF	TGTGCCAGCAGTTTATCGATGTCCCGGAGTCCGGGGTTCGAAAAACTGTTTTTT
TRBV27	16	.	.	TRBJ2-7	CASSPRDIRQDYEQYF	TGTGCCAGCAGTCCCCGAGACATCCGACAGGACTACGAGCAGTACTTC
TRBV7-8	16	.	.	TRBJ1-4	CASSPTPRGGNEKLFF	TGTGCCAGCAGCCCCACTCCCAGGGGCGGTAATGAAAAACTGTTTTTT
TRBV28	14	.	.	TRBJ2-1	CASSFLSSYNEQFF	TGTGCCAGCAGTTTCCTGAGCTCCTACAATGAGCAGTTCTTC
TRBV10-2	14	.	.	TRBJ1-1	CASSEAWEGTEAFF	TGCGCCAGCAGTGAGGCTTGGGAGGGCACTGAAGCTTTCTTT
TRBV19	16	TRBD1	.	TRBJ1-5	CASSIQTGGRNQPQHF	TGTGCCAGTAGTATTCAGACAGGGGGCCGAAATCAGCCCCAGCATTTT
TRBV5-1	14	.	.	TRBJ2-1	CASSLGQGWDEQFF	TGCGCCAGCAGCTTAGGGCAGGGCTGGGATGAGCAGTTCTTC
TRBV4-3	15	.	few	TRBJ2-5	CASSQDWAVTETQYF	TGCGCCAGCAGCCAAGATTGGGCTGTAACGGAGACCCAGTACTTC
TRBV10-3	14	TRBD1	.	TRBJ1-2	CAISESGQAYGYTF	TGTGCCATCAGTGAGTCGGGACAGGCCTATGGCTACACCTTC
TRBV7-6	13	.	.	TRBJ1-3	CASSLGQGNTIYF	TGTGCCAGCAGCTTAGGGCAGGGAAACACCATATATTTT
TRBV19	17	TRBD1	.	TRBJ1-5	CASNLRDRPLFGQPQHF	TGTGCCAGTAACCTCCGGGACAGGCCTTTGTTTGGCCAGCCCCAGCATTTT
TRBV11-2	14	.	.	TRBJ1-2	CASSLGVAVYGYTF	TGTGCCAGCAGCTTAGGAGTGGCGGTCTATGGCTACACCTTC
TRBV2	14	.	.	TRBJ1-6	CASSDRVVSSPLHF	TGTGCCAGCAGTGACAGGGTAGTGAGTTCACCCCTCCACTTT
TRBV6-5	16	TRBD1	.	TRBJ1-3	CASSWRDRNSGNTIYF	TGTGCCAGCAGTTGGCGGGACAGGAACTCTGGAAACACCATATATTTT
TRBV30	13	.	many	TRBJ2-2	CASDRPNTGELFF	TGTGCTTCGGACAGACCGAACACCGGGGAGCTGTTTTTT
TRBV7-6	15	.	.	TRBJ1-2	CASSLAPTEFYGYTF	TGTGCCAGCAGCTTAGCGCCTACAGAATTCTATGGCTACACCTTC
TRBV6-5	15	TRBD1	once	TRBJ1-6	CASSYSTGAISPLHF	TGTGCCAGCAGTTACTCGACAGGGGCTATTTCACCCCTCCACTTT
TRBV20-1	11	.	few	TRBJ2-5	CSAATSYTQYF	TGCAGTGCGGCAACCTCGTATACCCAGTACTTC
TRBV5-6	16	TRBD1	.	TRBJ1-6	CASSFIGRDSNSPLHF	TGTGCCAGCAGTTTTATTGGCCGGGACAGCAATTCACCCCTCCACTTT
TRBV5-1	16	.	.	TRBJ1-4	CASSPGTPATNEKLFF	TGCGCCAGCAGCCCAGGGACACCTGCAACTAATGAAAAACTGTTTTTT
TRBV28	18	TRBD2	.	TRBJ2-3	CASSSTSGGGAGTDTQYF	TGTGCCAGCAGTTCGACTAGCGGGGGGGGCGCGGGCACAGATACGCAGTATTTT